These T cell receptor beta chains were read from a single sample in a study of shared T cell receptors in the human thymus. Produced via immunoSEQ multiplex PCR; TCRdb's table is partial and in-frame only. The repertoire has hundreds of thousands of clones, around 87% of them found once; the top ten carry 0.0094%. The same data also contributed to another study, on human thymus T cells.

The sequencing input was thymocytes. Receptors were obtained from a boy younger than two with a congenital heart defect. The CDR3 runs from the conserved cysteine through the conserved F or W. The order of the fields is clone size, J gene, D gene, V gene, CDR3 DNA, CDR3 protein. D genes are given only for firm matches. Expanded clones get a size class; other rows say once, few or many, or leave the size out.

few | TRBJ1-2 | - | TRBV5-6 | TGTGCCAGCCGTAACCTTAGACATAAAAACTATGGCTACACCTTC | CASRNLRHKNYGYTF
- | TRBJ1-5 | - | TRBV21-1 | TGTGCCAGCAGCGAGCAAGAGAACTATAGCAATCAGCCCCAGCATTTT | CASSEQENYSNQPQHF
- | TRBJ1-2 | - | TRBV27 | TGTGCCAGCAGACCAGATACTAGCCGGGCGGCTGGCTACACCTTC | CASRPDTSRAAGYTF
- | TRBJ2-7 | - | TRBV7-2 | TGTGCCAGCAGCCCCAGCGTAAAGGAGAGTAGGCAGGGGAACTACGAGCAGTACTTC | CASSPSVKESRQGNYEQYF
- | TRBJ2-1 | TRBD1 | TRBV6-6 | TGTGCCAGCAGCAGACAGGGTCTCGACTACAATGAGCAGTTCTTC | CASSRQGLDYNEQFF
- | TRBJ2-7 | - | TRBV10-3 | TGTGCCACTACCAAGGACACCTACTACGAGCAGTACTTC | CATTKDTYYEQYF
once | TRBJ2-6 | - | TRBV6-1 | TGTGCCAGCAGTGCAGGAGGGCCAACCTCCTTATCTGGGGCCAACGTCCTGACTTTC | CASSAGGPTSLSGANVLTF
- | TRBJ2-1 | TRBD1 | TRBV12-5 | TGTGCTAGTGGTTCGGGGACAGGGTTCGGCAATGAGCAGTTCTTC | CASGSGTGFGNEQFF
- | TRBJ2-1 | - | TRBV5-6 | TGTGCCAGCAGCTTGGCGCAGGGGTCAGGCAATGAGCAGTTCTTC | CASSLAQGSGNEQFF
few | TRBJ2-6 | - | TRBV27 | TGTGCCAGCAGTTCCGTTAGCTCTGGGGCCAACGTCCTGACTTTC | CASSSVSSGANVLTF
- | TRBJ1-1 | - | TRBV30 | TGTGCCTGGAGTACTTACACTGAAGCTTTCTTT | CAWSTYTEAFF
- | TRBJ2-1 | - | TRBV5-8 | TGTGCCAGCTTCCCGGGAGTTCTCCTAACCCTATCCTACAATGAGCAGTTCTTC | CASFPGVLLTLSYNEQFF
- | TRBJ2-1 | - | TRBV27 | TGTGCCAGCCATTACAGGGACCGGGTGACCTACAATGAGCAGTTCTTC | CASHYRDRVTYNEQFF
- | TRBJ2-1 | - | TRBV30 | TGTGCCTGGAGTGTACGCGTGACAGGAGGAATCACGAGCTCCTACAATGAGCAGTTCTTC | CAWSVRVTGGITSSYNEQFF
- | TRBJ2-3 | - | TRBV4-3 | TGCGCCAGCAGCCAAGAAACTATCACAGATACGCAGTATTTT | CASSQETITDTQYF
- | TRBJ1-5 | - | TRBV6-6 | TGTGCCAGCAGCCACCAACAGCAGCCCCAGCATTTT | CASSHQQQPQHF
- | TRBJ1-5 | - | TRBV4-1 | TGCGCCAGCAGCCAAGGTCTTCAGGAAGGAGGGAATCAGCCCCAGCATTTT | CASSQGLQEGGNQPQHF
- | TRBJ2-5 | TRBD1 | TRBV19 | TGTGCCAGTAGTCCGAACCGGGACAGAGTCCAAGAGACCCAGTACTTC | CASSPNRDRVQETQYF
few | TRBJ1-2 | TRBD1 | TRBV29-1 | TGCAGCGCTATACTGACAGGGGCCTATGGCTACACCTTC | CSAILTGAYGYTF
- | TRBJ2-3 | - | TRBV25-1 | TGTGCCAGCAGTGAATTCCCCGGGAGAGCAGATACGCAGTATTTT | CASSEFPGRADTQYF
- | TRBJ2-7 | TRBD2 | TRBV25-1 | TGTGCCAGCAGTGACTCAAAAGCGGGAGAAAGATACGAGCAGTACTTC | CASSDSKAGERYEQYF
few | TRBJ2-7 | TRBD2 | TRBV11-2 | TGTGCCAGCAGCTTAGGTAGCCGGACTAGAGGACACGAGCAGTACTTC | CASSLGSRTRGHEQYF
- | TRBJ2-2 | TRBD2 | TRBV7-9 | TGTGCCAGCAGCCTGACGAGGGGAGGGCCCACCGGGGAGCTGTTTTTT | CASSLTRGGPTGELFF
- | TRBJ2-7 | - | TRBV28 | TGTGCCAGCAGTCCCGCAGGCTCCTACGAGCAGTACTTC | CASSPAGSYEQYF
- | TRBJ2-2 | TRBD1 | TRBV4-3 | TGCGCCAGCAGCCAGGACAGGGGCCACAACGGGGAGCTGTTTTTT | CASSQDRGHNGELFF
- | TRBJ1-5 | - | TRBV5-8 | TGTGCCAGCAGCTTACAGGGAGTAAATCAGCCCCAGCATTTT | CASSLQGVNQPQHF
- | TRBJ2-7 | - | TRBV28 | TGTGCCAGCATGTCCGTTCATGGCCTTCCTCGCGGGGATAAGATGTTCGAGCAGTACTTC | CASMSVHGLPRGDKMFEQYF
few | TRBJ2-7 | - | TRBV28 | TGTGCCAGCAGTTTACAGCCAGGGTCCTACGAGCAGTACTTC | CASSLQPGSYEQYF
- | TRBJ2-5 | TRBD2 | TRBV7-9 | TGTGCCAGCAGCCGATCCCTAGCGGGGGAAGAGACCCAGTACTTC | CASSRSLAGEETQYF
- | TRBJ2-7 | TRBD1 | TRBV6-5 | TGTGCCAGCAGTAAAGACAGGGAGCGTCCCTACGAGCAGTACTTC | CASSKDRERPYEQYF
- | TRBJ2-7 | TRBD1 | TRBV14 | TGTGCCAGCAGCCAAGAGTTCAAGACAGGGGGTGCTTACGAGCAGTACTTC | CASSQEFKTGGAYEQYF
few | TRBJ2-1 | - | TRBV19 | TGTGCCAGTGGGCAACTCGATGAGCAGTTCTTC | CASGQLDEQFF
- | TRBJ2-5 | TRBD2 | TRBV6-5 | TGTGCCAGCAGTTACTCGAGCGGGAGAGGGGAGACCCAGTACTTC | CASSYSSGRGETQYF
- | TRBJ1-3 | - | TRBV6-1 | TGTGCCAGCAGTGAAGGACGTCAGGGGAGAAACACCATATATTTT | CASSEGRQGRNTIYF
few | TRBJ1-1 | - | TRBV5-1 | TGCGCCAGCAGCTTGGAGGGGGTTGAAGCTTTCTTT | CASSLEGVEAFF
- | TRBJ1-5 | - | TRBV21-1 | TGTGCCAGCAGCAAAGGCCAAGACAGGTCCAATCAGCCCCAGCATTTT | CASSKGQDRSNQPQHF
- | TRBJ2-3 | TRBD2 | TRBV9 | TGTGCCAGCAGACCGGGACTAGCGGGATACGGCACAGATACGCAGTATTTT | CASRPGLAGYGTDTQYF
- | TRBJ2-5 | - | TRBV12-5 | TGTGCTAGTGGTTACGGGGAGACCCAGTACTTC | CASGYGETQYF
- | TRBJ2-3 | TRBD2 | TRBV6-6 | TGTGCCAGCAGTTACAGGACTAGCGGGGGCACAGATACGCAGTATTTT | CASSYRTSGGTDTQYF
once | TRBJ1-4 | - | TRBV4-1 | TGCGCCAGCAGCCAAGAGGGGGGGAAACAGGGAGCAACTAATGAAAAACTGTTTTTT | CASSQEGGKQGATNEKLFF
- | TRBJ2-3 | TRBD2 | TRBV29-1 | TGCAGCGTTGAAGAAAGGCTAGCGGGAGACCCAGATACGCAGTATTTT | CSVEERLAGDPDTQYF